Sequencing of this T cell receptor beta chain was carried out in a study of blood T cell repertoires in COVID-19. Whole-study context: Sources were T cells, B-cell-depleted T cells, or PBMCs; the material itself was cDNA or gDNA.

Per the authors' pipeline: How many nucleated cells were present was estimated from reference gene primer amplification. TCRdb's table, derived via immunoSEQ multiplex PCR, lists solely in-frame clones and lacks some. V and J calls plus clone size are reproduced from that table; the DNA served to infer D and trimming. In the table there are some 120,000 clones, around 87% of which are singletons. The CDR3 sequence is 14 residues long. V lost 2 bases, J lost 3 bases, and 10 bases lay in between. Germline V gene sequence: CDR1 SEHNR, CDR2 FQNEAQ (reference sequence). Sequenced: peripheral blood. The V and J genes are TRBV7-9 and TRBJ2-5; D ambiguous. The source is a woman aged 45-65 years who had recovered from COVID-19. The CDR3 spells CASSLLQLKETQYF. As DNA, the CDR3 is TGTGCCAGCAGCTTATTACAGTTAAAAGAGACCCAGTACTTC.